This TCR beta chain was recorded in a study of cytomegalovirus exposure and HLA in healthy donors. Regarding this clone: Its antigen remains unknown.

Study observations and caveats: Later analysis suggested most CMV-associated TCR beta chains were HLA-restricted. DRB1 had the most TCR associations and HLA-C the fewest, a later analysis found, with rates varying by HLA locus.

J gave up 6 bases and V 0 bases, and 10 bases lay outside the gene matches. The CDR3 is 17 amino acids. CDR1 SGDLS and CDR2 YYNGEE come from the germline V gene. With 60 Vbeta and 13 Jbeta primers, the PCR was carried out. Some clones are missing from TCRdb's copy, which holds only in-frame ones; the method was immunoSEQ multiplex PCR. This sample's clone table lists tens of thousands of clones. This receptor was identified in a young man in good health and CMV-seronegative. Sequencing used PBMCs. The chain uses TRBV9 and TRBJ2-4, with TRBD2 identical over 9 bases. The CDR3 coding sequence is TGTGCCAGCAGCGTAGCGGAATGGGCTAGCGGGACAAACATTCAGTACTTC. It codes for CASSVAEWASGTNIQYF.